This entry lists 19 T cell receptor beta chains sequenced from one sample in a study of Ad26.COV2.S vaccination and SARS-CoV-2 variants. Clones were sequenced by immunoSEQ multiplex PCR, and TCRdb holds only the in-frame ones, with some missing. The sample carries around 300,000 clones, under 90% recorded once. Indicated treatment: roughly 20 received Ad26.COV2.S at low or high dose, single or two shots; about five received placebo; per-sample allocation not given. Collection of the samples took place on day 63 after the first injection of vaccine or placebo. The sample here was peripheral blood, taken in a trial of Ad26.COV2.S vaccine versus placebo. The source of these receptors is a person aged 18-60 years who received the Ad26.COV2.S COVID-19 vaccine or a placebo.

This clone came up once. CDR3 nucleotides: TGCAGCGTTGTCCCCCGTGAGCAGTTCTTC. It specifies CSVVPREQFF. The chain has TRBV29-1 and TRBJ2-1, with D hard to call. CDR1 is SQVTM and CDR2 is ANQGSEA in the germline V gene. The CDR3 length is 10 residues. Trimming left V 4 bases short and J 9 bases short, with 7 bases between.

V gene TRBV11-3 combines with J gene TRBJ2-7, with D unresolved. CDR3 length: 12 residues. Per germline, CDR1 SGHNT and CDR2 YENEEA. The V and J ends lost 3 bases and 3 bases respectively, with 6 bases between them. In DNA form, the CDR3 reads TGTGCCAGCAGCTTTCTCAGCTACGAGCAGTACGTC. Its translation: CASSFLSYEQYV.

The chain's CDR3 is CATATAMNTEAFF. The DNA of the CDR3 is TGTGCCACCGCGACAGCCATGAACACTGAAGCTTTCTTT. This chain uses TRBV5-6 with TRBJ1-1; a possible D gene is TRBD1 (5 bases). CDR1 and CDR2 from the germline V gene are SGHDT and YYEEEE. The V gene lost 9 bases and the J gene lost 0 bases, with 12 bases spanning the gap. The CDR3 covers 13 residues.

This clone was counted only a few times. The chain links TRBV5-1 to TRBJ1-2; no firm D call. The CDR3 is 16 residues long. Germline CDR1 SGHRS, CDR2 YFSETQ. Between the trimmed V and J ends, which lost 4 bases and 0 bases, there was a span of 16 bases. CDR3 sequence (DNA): TGCGCCAGCAGCCCCCTCCGGGGAGCAACTAACTATGGCTACACCTTC. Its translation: CASSPLRGATNYGYTF. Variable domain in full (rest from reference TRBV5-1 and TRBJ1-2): KAGVTQTPRYLIKTRGQQVTLSCSPISGHRSVSWYQQTPGQGLQFLFEYFSETQRNKGNFPGRFSGRQFSNSRSEMNVSTLELGDSALYLCASSPLRGATNYGYTFGSGTRLTVV.

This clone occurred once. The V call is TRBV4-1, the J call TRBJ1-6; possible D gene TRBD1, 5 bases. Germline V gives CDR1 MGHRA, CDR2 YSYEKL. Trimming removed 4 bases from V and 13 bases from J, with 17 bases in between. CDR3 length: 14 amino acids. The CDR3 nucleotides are TGCGCCAGCAGCCCGGGGGGTTTCAGGGACCCCCTCCACTTT. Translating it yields CASSPGGFRDPLHF.

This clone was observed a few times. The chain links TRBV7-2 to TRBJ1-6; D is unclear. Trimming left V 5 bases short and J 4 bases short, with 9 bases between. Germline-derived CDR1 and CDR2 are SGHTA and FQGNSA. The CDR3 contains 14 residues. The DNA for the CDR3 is TGTGCCAGCAGCCCAAGACGTTATAATTCACCCCTCCACTTT. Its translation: CASSPRRYNSPLHF.

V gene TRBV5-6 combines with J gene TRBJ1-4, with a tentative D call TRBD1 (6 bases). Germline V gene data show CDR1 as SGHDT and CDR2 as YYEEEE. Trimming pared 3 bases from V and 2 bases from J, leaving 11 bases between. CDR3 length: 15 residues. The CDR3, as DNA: TGTGCCAGCAGCTGGCCACAGGGTACTAATGAAAAACTGTTTTTT. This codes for CASSWPQGTNEKLFF.

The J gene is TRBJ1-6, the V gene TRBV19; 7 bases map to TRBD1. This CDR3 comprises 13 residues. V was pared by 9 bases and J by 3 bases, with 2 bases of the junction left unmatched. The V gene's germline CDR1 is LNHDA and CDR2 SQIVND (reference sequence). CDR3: CASRDSYNSPLHF. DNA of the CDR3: TGTGCCAGCCGGGACAGCTATAATTCACCCCTCCACTTT.

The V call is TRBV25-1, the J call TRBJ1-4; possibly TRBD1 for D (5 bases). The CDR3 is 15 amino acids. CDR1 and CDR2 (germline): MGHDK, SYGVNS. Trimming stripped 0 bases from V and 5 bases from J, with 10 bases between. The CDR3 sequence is CASSEYLGTNEKLFF. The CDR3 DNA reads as TGTGCCAGCAGTGAATATTTAGGGACGAATGAAAAACTGTTTTTT.

CDR3 sequence (DNA): TGTGCCAGCAGCCGTATGACTGGCCAGGGGGAGACCCAGTACTTC. Its translation is CASSRMTGQGETQYF. This chain uses TRBV7-8 with TRBJ2-5, with D maybe TRBD1 (6 bases). The CDR3 sequence is 15 residues long. With 5 bases removed from V and 5 bases from J, the gap between germline ends came to 18 bases. The germline V gene encodes CDR1 SGHVS and CDR2 FQNEAQ.

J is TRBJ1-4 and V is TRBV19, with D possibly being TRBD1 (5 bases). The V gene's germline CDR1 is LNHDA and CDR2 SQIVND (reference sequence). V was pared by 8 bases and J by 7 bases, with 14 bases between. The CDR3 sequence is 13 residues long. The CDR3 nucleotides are TGTGCCAGTGGAACAGGAGGTTTTGAAAAACTGTTTTTT. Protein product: CASGTGGFEKLFF.

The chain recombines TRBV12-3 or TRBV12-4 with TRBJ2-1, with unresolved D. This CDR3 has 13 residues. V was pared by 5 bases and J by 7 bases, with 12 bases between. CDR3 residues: CASSPFLVNEQFF. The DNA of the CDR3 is TGTGCCAGCAGTCCCTTTCTAGTAAATGAGCAGTTCTTC.

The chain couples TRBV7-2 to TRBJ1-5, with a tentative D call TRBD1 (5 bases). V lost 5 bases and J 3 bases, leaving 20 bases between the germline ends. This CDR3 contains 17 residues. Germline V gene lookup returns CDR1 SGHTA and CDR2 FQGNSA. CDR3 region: CASSVELAGIANQPQHF. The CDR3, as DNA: TGTGCCAGCAGCGTGGAACTGGCAGGGATAGCCAATCAGCCCCAGCATTTT.

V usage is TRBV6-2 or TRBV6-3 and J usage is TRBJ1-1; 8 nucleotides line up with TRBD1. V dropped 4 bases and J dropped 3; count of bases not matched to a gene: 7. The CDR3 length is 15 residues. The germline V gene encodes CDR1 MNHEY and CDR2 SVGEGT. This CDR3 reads CASSSPDRAHTEAFF. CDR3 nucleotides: TGTGCCAGCAGTTCCCCGGACAGGGCTCACACTGAAGCTTTCTTT.

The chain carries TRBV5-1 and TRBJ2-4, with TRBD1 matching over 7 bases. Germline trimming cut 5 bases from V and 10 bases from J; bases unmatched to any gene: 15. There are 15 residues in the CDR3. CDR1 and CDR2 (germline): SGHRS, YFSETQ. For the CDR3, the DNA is TGCGCCAGCAGTAGTGGGGTCGGAACAGGGGAAATTCAGTACTTC. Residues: CASSSGVGTGEIQYF.

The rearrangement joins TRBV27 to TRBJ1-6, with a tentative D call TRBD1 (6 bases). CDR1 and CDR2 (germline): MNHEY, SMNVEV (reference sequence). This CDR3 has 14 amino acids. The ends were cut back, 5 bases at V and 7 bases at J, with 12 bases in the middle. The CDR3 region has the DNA TGTGCCAGCAGTCCGTTCACAGGGAATTCACCCCTCCACTTT. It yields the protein CASSPFTGNSPLHF.

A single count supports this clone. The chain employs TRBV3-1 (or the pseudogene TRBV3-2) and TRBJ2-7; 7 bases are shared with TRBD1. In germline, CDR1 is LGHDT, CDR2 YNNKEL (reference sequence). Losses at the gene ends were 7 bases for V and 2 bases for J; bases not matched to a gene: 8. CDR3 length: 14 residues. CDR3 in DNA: TGTGCCAGCACCCCTGGGGGACAGCCCTACGAGCAGTACTTC. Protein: CASTPGGQPYEQYF.

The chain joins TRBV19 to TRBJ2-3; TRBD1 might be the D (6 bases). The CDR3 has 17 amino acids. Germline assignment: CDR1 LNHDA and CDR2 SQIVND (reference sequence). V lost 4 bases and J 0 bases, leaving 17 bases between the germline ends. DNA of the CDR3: TGTGCCAGTAGTAGGCCTGGGGGCCGCACTAGCACAGATACGCAGTATTTT. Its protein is CASSRPGGRTSTDTQYF. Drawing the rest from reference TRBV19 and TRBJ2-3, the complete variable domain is DGGITQSPKYLFRKEGQNVTLSCEQNLNHDAMYWYRQDPGQGLRLIYYSQIVNDFQKGDIAEGYSVSREKKESFPLTVTSAQKNPTAFYLCASSRPGGRTSTDTQYFGPGTRLTVL.

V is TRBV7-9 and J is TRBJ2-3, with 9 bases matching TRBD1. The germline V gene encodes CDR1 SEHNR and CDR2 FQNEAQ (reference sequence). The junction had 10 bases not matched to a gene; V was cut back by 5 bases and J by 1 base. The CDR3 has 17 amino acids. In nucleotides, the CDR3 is TGTGCCAGCAGCGCCCCCGGGACAGGGTTAGGCACAGATACGCAGTATTTT. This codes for CASSAPGTGLGTDTQYF.